The T cell receptor beta chain described here comes from a study of T cell responses to AZD1222 COVID-19 vaccine (dated by TCRdb to about 2021). Describing the broader study: TCR sequencing was performed for roughly 250 trial participants, of whom roughly 200 were given two doses of AZD1222 and roughly 25 were given two doses of MenACWY control vaccine. Trial participants were enrolled by age into 18-55, 56-69 and 70-plus year subgroups, with roughly 150, 30 and 60 TCR-sequenced participants respectively. Overall study outcomes, separate from this receptor: Most participants were white British and females outnumbered males, and the authors suggested that clonal diversity may have been underestimated. Conclusions about previously exposed vaccinees are limited, since just 6 or 7 AZD1222 recipients were seropositive for SARS-CoV-2 at baseline. CD4 TCRs associated with the vaccine covered the entire spike protein, and the dominant responses were in regions 160-218 and 743-854. Because no day 14 peak-response samples were available, repertoires were characterized only after the peak T cell response. Spike-specific TCR breadth and depth rose significantly after two AZD1222 doses compared with day 0 and with MenACWY recipients. Nearly half of unique spike-specific TCRs reportedly recognized epitopes outside regions mutated in the B.1.351 and B.1.1.7 variants. In the small 56-69-year group, the increase in depth fell short of significance, most likely because of low power.

The sample's time point label is to be understood as: about 28 days (+/-7) after the second vaccine dose. AZD1222 recipients given second doses at about 4 weeks or at about 12 weeks were pooled, since spike-specific TCR depth and breadth were not found to differ between the two schedules. The vaccinee samples were drawn from two UK trials, COV001 and COV002, one of which was a single-blind randomized controlled phase 2/3 trial testing AZD1222 (ChAdOx1 nCoV-19) in healthy adults. For TCRbeta chain sequencing, PBMC samples were collected from trial participants at day 0 and at day 28 after the second dose. CDR1 and CDR2 were assigned from the germline V gene (reference sequence) as MNHEY and SMNVEV. The CDR3, from cysteine to phenylalanine, totals 16 residues. The CDR3 DNA has 48 bases and is translated from base 1. Trimming removed 3 bases from V and 4 bases from J, leaving 17 bases between the germline ends.

The CDR3 regions of human TCRbeta chains were analyzed by immunosequencing. The study's own analysis went as follows. Repertoire TCRs were checked for matches against a reference library of SARS-CoV-2-specific TCRs that had been generated using the MIRA antigen-specificity platform. Breadth meant the fraction of unique TCRs that were SARS-CoV-2-associated, whereas depth meant the fraction of total T cells that were SARS-CoV-2-associated. Using the MIRA data, each spike-specific TCR was assigned both to the spike region to which the TCR was reactive and to a CD4 or CD8 class. Log10-transformed breadth and depth values were compared by one-way ANOVA with Sidak's multiple comparisons tests. TCRdb holds this immuneACCESS table with in-frame rearrangements only. Some clones are missing; in checked studies, unresolved V genes explain under half, and the rest has no known cause. From that table come the V and J calls and clone size; the DNA was used to work out D and trimming. The sample table shows 150,000 to 200,000 clones, and 85% to 95% are seen once. The top ten hold roughly 2% of the sample.

Regarding this clone: Its target antigen remains unknown. One base away there is no much larger clone; base qualities are not given.

The receptor comes from an adult who received the AZD1222 COVID-19 vaccine. The sequenced sample was peripheral blood, obtained 28 days after the second AZD1222 dose. The chain is made from TRBV27 and TRBJ2-3; TRBD2 is possibly the D segment (6 matching bases). CDR3 reads: CASSFYSGTGADTQYF. The sequenced DNA: TGTGCCAGCAGTTTCTACTCTGGGACGGGGGCAGATACGCAGTATTTT.